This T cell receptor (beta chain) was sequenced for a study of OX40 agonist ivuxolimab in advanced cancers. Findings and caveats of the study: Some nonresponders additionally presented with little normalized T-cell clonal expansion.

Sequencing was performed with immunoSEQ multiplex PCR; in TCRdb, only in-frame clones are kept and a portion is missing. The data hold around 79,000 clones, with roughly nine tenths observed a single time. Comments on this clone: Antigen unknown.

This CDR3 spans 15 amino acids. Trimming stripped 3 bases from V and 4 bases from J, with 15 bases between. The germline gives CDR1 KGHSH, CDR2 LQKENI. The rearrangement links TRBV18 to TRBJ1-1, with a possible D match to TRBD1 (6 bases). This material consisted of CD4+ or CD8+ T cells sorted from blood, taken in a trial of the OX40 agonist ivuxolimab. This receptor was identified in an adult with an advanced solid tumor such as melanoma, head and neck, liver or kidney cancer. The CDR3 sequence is CASSPPGQIVTEAFF. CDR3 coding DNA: TGTGCCAGCTCACCCCCGGGACAAATCGTCACTGAAGCTTTCTTT.